Detailed here is one T cell receptor (beta chain). The antigen is not known. Germline assignment: CDR1 LGHNA and CDR2 YNFKEQ. Trimming shortened V by 4 bases and J by 7 bases, and 19 bases separated the two germline ends. The CDR3 extends over 15 amino acids. Assay used: immunoSEQ multiplex PCR; TCRdb lists only in-frame clones, some missing. Here the sample spans about 160,000 clones, 95% to 96% being singletons. The source of the sample is a study of cytomegalovirus exposure and HLA in healthy donors. Regarding the study as a whole: Cytomegalovirus-associated TCR beta chains were listed, numbering over 150.

The sequenced sample was PBMCs. The chain joins TRBV4-2 to TRBJ1-2, with a weak D call TRBD1 (5 bases). This TCR came from a woman aged 18-29 years in good health and CMV-seronegative. The DNA for the CDR3 is TGTGCCAGCAGCCCCGATATGCGGGGGGAGAGTGGCTACACCTTC. Amino acids: CASSPDMRGESGYTF.